These 12 T cell receptor beta chains share one sample of origin, sequenced in a study of T cell responses to AZD1222 COVID-19 vaccine. Profiled with immunoSEQ multiplex PCR; TCRdb holds only in-frame clones, not every one. The sample lists about 120,000 clones, about 89% occurring once. The sample was peripheral blood, taken on day 0 of AZD1222 vaccination. The receptors originated from an adult in good health.

A few counts support this clone. The chain is built from TRBV7-9 and TRBJ2-1, with 16 bases identical to TRBD2. The CDR3 consists of 16 residues. CDR1 is SEHNR and CDR2 is FQNEAQ in the germline V gene (reference sequence). V was pared by 5 bases and J by 15 bases, with 13 bases of the junction left unmatched. CDR3 region: CASSPSRGLAGGFVFF. The CDR3, as DNA: TGTGCCAGCAGCCCCAGCCGGGGACTAGCGGGAGGGTTTGTGTTCTTC.

The chain links TRBV28 to TRBJ1-3; tentatively, D is TRBD1 (5 bases). The germline CDR1 and CDR2 sequences are MDHEN and SYDVKM. This CDR3 has 15 amino acids. V dropped 6 bases and J dropped 0 bases, with 12 bases sitting between them. CDR3 nucleotides: TGTGCCAGCAGGGTCGGGGGGAGCTCTGGAAACACCATATATTTT. Amino acid sequence: CASRVGGSSGNTIYF.

V usage is TRBV28 and J usage is TRBJ1-1, with 9 bases that match TRBD1. The CDR3 has 14 amino acids. Looked up from germline, CDR1 is MDHEN and CDR2 is SYDVKM. V lost 6 bases to trimming and J lost 7 bases; unmatched junction nucleotides: 9. CDR3 nucleotides: TGTGCCAGCAGCGGGACAGGGATTCCATTTGAAGCTTTCTTT. This gives the protein CASSGTGIPFEAFF. The variable domain in full, with the rest retrieved from reference TRBV28 and TRBJ1-1, is DVKVTQSSRYLVKRTGEKVFLECVQDMDHENMFWYRQDPGLGLRLIYFSYDVKMKEKGDIPEGYSVSREKKERFSLILESASTNQTSMYLCASSGTGIPFEAFFGQGTRLTVV.

The V and J genes are TRBV5-1 and TRBJ2-5; D may be TRBD2 (6 bases). In germline, CDR1 is SGHRS, CDR2 YFSETQ. The V gene lost 5 bases and the J gene lost 5 bases, with 16 bases spanning the gap. The CDR3 covers 14 residues. The CDR3 nucleotides are TGCGCCAGCAGGCTTAGCGGAGTTTGGGAGACCCAGTACTTC. Its translation: CASRLSGVWETQYF.

This chain uses TRBV18 with TRBJ1-1; 8 nucleotides match TRBD1. V lost 3 bases, J lost 5 bases, and 8 bases stayed unmatched. This CDR3 contains 15 residues. CDR1 KGHSH and CDR2 LQKENI come from the germline V gene. CDR3 in DNA: TGTGCCAGCTCACCTCCCGGACAGGGTTCGACTGAAGCTTTCTTT. It encodes CASSPPGQGSTEAFF.

This clone was observed once. The chain links TRBV5-5 to TRBJ1-5; D not certain. Germline V gene data show CDR1 as SGHKS and CDR2 as YYEKEE (reference sequence). Trimming cost V 4 bases and J 0 bases, with 5 bases left between them. The CDR3 consists of 13 residues. CDR3 nucleotide sequence: TGTGCCAGCAGCCTCTATAGCAATCAGCCCCAGCATTTT. It yields the protein CASSLYSNQPQHF.

The chain couples TRBV19 to TRBJ2-1; TRBD2 matches 12 bases. This CDR3 is 18 amino acids long. CDR1 and CDR2 from the germline V gene are LNHDA and SQIVND (reference sequence). The V gene end was trimmed by 5 bases and the J gene end by 2 bases; junction bases not matched to a gene: 10. CDR3 loop: CASSSYTSGRFTYNEQFF. The CDR3 region has the DNA TGTGCCAGTAGTTCCTACACTAGCGGGAGGTTCACCTACAATGAGCAGTTCTTC.

The genes are TRBV6-2 or TRBV6-3 and TRBJ1-2, with D unresolved. There are 16 residues in the CDR3. V lost 6 bases to trimming and J lost 4 bases, with 21 bases between them. Germline loops: CDR1 MNHEY, CDR2 SVGEGT. CDR3 in DNA: TGTGCCAGCAGGCCTCGAGACGGAGGACTAGTCTATGGCTACACCTTC. Translating it yields CASRPRDGGLVYGYTF.

The rearrangement joins TRBV29-1 to TRBJ1-3; tentative D call: TRBD1 (5 bases). V was shortened by 7 bases and J by 0 bases, with 10 bases between the two germline ends. The CDR3 runs to 13 residues. The V gene's germline CDR1 is SQVTM and CDR2 ANQGSEA. The CDR3: CSAMTASGNTIYF. The CDR3 DNA reads as TGCAGCGCTATGACAGCCTCTGGAAACACCATATATTTT.

This chain uses TRBV7-2 with TRBJ1-4; D gene ambiguous. CDR1 is SGHTA, CDR2 FQGNSA, per germline. The CDR3 spans 16 residues. Trimming pared 5 bases from V and 3 bases from J, leaving 16 bases between. In nucleotides, the CDR3 is TGTGCCAGCAGCCCCCCTGTGGCCTCGTCTAATGAAAAACTGTTTTTT. Protein sequence: CASSPPVASSNEKLFF.

J is TRBJ1-2 and V is TRBV6-5, with 7 bases lining up with TRBD1. Trimming took 2 bases from V and 8 from J; bases not matched to a gene: 11. The CDR3 contains 15 residues. Germline CDR1 reads MNHEY; CDR2 reads SVGAGI. The CDR3 reads CASSYGDSRARGYTF. In DNA form, the CDR3 reads TGTGCCAGCAGTTACGGGGACAGTCGGGCTAGAGGCTACACCTTC.

This clone was seen only once. The rearrangement links TRBV5-1 to TRBJ1-1, with D unresolved. V was shortened by 0 bases and J by 4 bases, with 22 bases between the two germline ends. The CDR3 loop spans 18 amino acids. Germline V lookup: CDR1 SGHRS, CDR2 YFSETQ. The CDR3 DNA reads TGCGCCAGCAGCTTGGCTGAGGTAGAGGCCACACGGGGCACTGAAGCTTTCTTT. Amino acids: CASSLAEVEATRGTEAFF. The variable domain in full, completed from reference TRBV5-1 and TRBJ1-1, reads KAGVTQTPRYLIKTRGQQVTLSCSPISGHRSVSWYQQTPGQGLQFLFEYFSETQRNKGNFPGRFSGRQFSNSRSEMNVSTLELGDSALYLCASSLAEVEATRGTEAFFGQGTRLTVV.